Reported below is one TCR beta chain. There are 15 residues in the CDR3. V was pared by 5 bases and J by 4 bases, with 5 bases of the junction left unmatched. The germline CDR1 and CDR2 sequences are MGHRA and YSYEKL. Per the authors' pipeline: Estimates of nucleated cell counts were drawn from the amplification of reference gene primers. Data came from immunoSEQ multiplex PCR; TCRdb stores just in-frame clones and leaves some out. For V, J and clone size, that table is used; D and trimming come from the DNA. The sample has 90,000 to 150,000 clones; 79% are singletons. This record belongs to a study of blood T cell repertoires in COVID-19. Looking at the study overall: Acute and convalescent COVID-19 samples came from the United States, Italy and Spain. In each case, the material was cDNA or gDNA derived from T cells, B-cell-depleted T cells, or PBMCs.

The TCR was taken from an elderly woman with acute or convalescent COVID-19. The V and J genes are TRBV4-1 and TRBJ2-2; 9 nucleotides align to TRBD1. The sample taken for sequencing was peripheral blood. CDR3 bases: TGCGCCAGCAGCTCGGGACAGGGTTTCACCGGGGAGCTGTTTTTT. This gives the protein CASSSGQGFTGELFF.